This entry describes one T cell receptor (beta chain). Sequencing was performed with immunoSEQ multiplex PCR; in TCRdb, only in-frame clones are kept and a portion is missing. The sample contains more than 200,000 clones, around 82% of which appear only once. The data are from a study of blood T cell repertoires in COVID-19. The length of the CDR3 is 16 residues. The V gene's germline CDR1 is SGHKS and CDR2 YYEKEE (reference sequence). With 2 bases removed from V and 0 bases from J, the gap between germline ends came to 12 bases. This rearrangement joins TRBV5-5 to TRBJ2-4; D is perhaps TRBD2 (6 bases). The sample taken for sequencing was peripheral blood. The sequence was collected from a man between 35 and 55 years old with active or convalescent COVID-19. The CDR3 region has the DNA TGTGCCAGCAGCTTACAAGGGACTTTAGCCAAAAACATTCAGTACTTC. Amino acid sequence: CASSLQGTLAKNIQYF.